This T cell receptor beta chain was obtained from a study of human CD8 memory T cell subsets. The CDR3 totals 13 residues. Looked up from germline, CDR1 is DFQATT and CDR2 is SNEGSKA (reference sequence). TSTEM, the stem-like memory CD8+ T cells, were CCR7+ PD-1- TIGIT-. Production of TCR beta libraries used UMI-labeled 5' RACE as the method. After re-calling the 5' RACE reads, TCRdb lists one entry per CDR3 protein, DNA absent. The sample is made up of some 7,300 distinct CDR3 sequences, and the top ten hold around 25% of it. The material sequenced was CD8+ stem-like memory T cells (TSCM and TCM) sorted from PBMCs. Subset denoted: stem-like memory CD8 T cells (TSTEM), CCR7+ PD-1- TIGIT-. The V and J genes are TRBV20-1 and TRBJ2-7. This receptor was obtained from a human donor in good health. The CDR3 loop reads CSARDRALGEQYF.